These T cell receptor beta chains were read from a single sample in a study of vaccination and CD4 T cells after COVID-19. No antigen is known for these receptors. TCRdb analysed the PCR reads with MiXCR anew, one entry per CDR3 protein. The sample shows some 10,000 distinct CDR3 sequences, roughly 63% of them seen only once. Sequenced: CD4+ T cells from blood, cultured in vitro. The origin of the receptors is a human donor who had recovered from COVID-19. CDR3s include the opening cysteine and the closing phenylalanine or tryptophan. A D gene is named only where the DNA matches it firmly. Not every row has a clone size; where given, it reads once, few, many or a size class.

v_call	j_call	clone_size	d_call	cdr3_nt	cdr3_aa
TRBV20-1	TRBJ2-7	.	TRBD2	TGCAGTGCTAAGGGAGGGGTACTCAAGCAGTACTTC	CSAKGGVLKQYF
TRBV7-2	TRBJ1-5	.	TRBD1	TGTGCCAGCAGCTTAGCGACAGGGCTGAATGAGCCCCAGCATTTT	CASSLATGLNEPQHF
TRBV7-2	TRBJ1-2	few	.	TGTGCCAGCAGCTTAGACAACAACTATGGCTACACCTTC	CASSLDNNYGYTF
TRBV2	TRBJ1-2	few	.	TGTGCCAGCTGGGGACAAAGGTATGGCTACACCTTC	CASWGQRYGYTF
TRBV7-2	TRBJ1-3	once	.	TGTGCCAGCAGCTTAGTTCGGGGGGTCTCTGGAAACACCGTATATTTT	CASSLVRGVSGNTVYF
TRBV2	TRBJ2-7	.	.	TGTGCCAGCACGGTAGAAAACGAGCAGTACTTC	CASTVENEQYF
TRBV12-3/TRBV12-4	TRBJ1-5	.	.	TGTGCCAGCAGTGTTAGCTACAATCAGCCCCAGCATTTT	CASSVSYNQPQHF
TRBV6-5	TRBJ2-2	.	TRBD1	TGTGCCAGCAGTTACGCACTCAGGGGGCGCGGCACCGGGGAGCTGTTTTTT	CASSYALRGRGTGELFF
TRBV10-2	TRBJ2-7	.	TRBD2	TGCGCCAGCCAGATTATAGCGGGAGTAGAATATGAGCAGTACTTC	CASQIIAGVEYEQYF
TRBV27	TRBJ1-1	.	.	TGTGCCAGCAGTCTCCGTGGGGGCAGCCCGAACACTGAAGCTTTCTTT	CASSLRGGSPNTEAFF
TRBV7-9	TRBJ2-7	.	.	TGTGCCAGCAGCGGGGGCGGGACGGTGTGGGAGCAGTACTTC	CASSGGGTVWEQYF
TRBV7-2	TRBJ1-3	.	.	TGTGCCAGCAGAGAGGGGATGCCGGGTTTGCACGGAAACACCATATATTTT	CASREGMPGLHGNTIYF
TRBV10-3	TRBJ1-6	few	.	TGTGCCATCAGTGTTTCTTCGACGGTGGGTTCACCCCTCCACTTT	CAISVSSTVGSPLHF
TRBV7-9	TRBJ1-1	few	TRBD1	TGTGCCAGCAGCTTACCGGGGACAGCAGAAGCTTTCTTT	CASSLPGTAEAFF
TRBV6-1	TRBJ1-3	few	.	TGTGCCAGCAGGAGCTCTGGAAACACCATATATTTT	CASRSSGNTIYF
TRBV5-6	TRBJ1-2	.	.	TGTGCCAGCAGCTCCGGCGGGCTTCAGCCTCGGGGCTACACCTTC	CASSSGGLQPRGYTF
TRBV11-3	TRBJ2-2	.	.	TGTGCCAGCAGCTCGGGACTTAACACCGGGGAGCTGTTTTTT	CASSSGLNTGELFF
TRBV6-1	TRBJ2-2	.	TRBD2	TGTGCCGGCGGGAGGGCTGCCGGGGAGCTGTTTTTT	CAGGRAAGELFF
TRBV19	TRBJ2-5	.	TRBD2	TGTGCCAGTAGTAGTCCGGGACTAGCGGGAGTTGGGGAGACCCAGTACTTC	CASSSPGLAGVGETQYF
TRBV6-1	TRBJ2-3	.	TRBD2	TGTGCCAGCAGCCTAAGCGGTGGGGGGGGCACAGATACGCAGTATTTT	CASSLSGGGGTDTQYF
TRBV9	TRBJ1-2	.	.	TGTGCCAGCAGCCCATGGGGGGGCCATGGCTACACCTTC	CASSPWGGHGYTF
TRBV18	TRBJ2-1	.	.	TGTGCCAGCTCACCCGAGGTGGGGGGCTCCTACAATGAGCAGTTCTTC	CASSPEVGGSYNEQFF
TRBV7-9	TRBJ2-2	once	TRBD2	TGTGCCAGCAGCTCATCCGGGGGGGCTGGCGGGGAGCTGTTTTTT	CASSSSGGAGGELFF
TRBV7-2	TRBJ1-1	.	TRBD1	TGTGCCAGCAGCGACAGGGCCCTGAGCACTGAAGCTTTCTTT	CASSDRALSTEAFF
TRBV28	TRBJ2-2	.	.	TGTGCCAGCAGCCCCTTAGACAGAAACACCGGGGAGCTGTTTTTT	CASSPLDRNTGELFF
TRBV6-1	TRBJ2-4	.	.	TGTGCCAGCAGCGAATTAACACAGAACTTAGCCAAAAACATTCAGTACTTC	CASSELTQNLAKNIQYF
TRBV7-2	TRBJ2-7	.	.	TGTGCCAGCAGCTTAATGGGCTCCTACGAGCAGTACTTC	CASSLMGSYEQYF
TRBV4-1	TRBJ1-5	.	.	TGCGCCAGCAGCCAAGATTGGGACGGACCTTCTACTTATAGCAATCAGCCCCAGCATTTT	CASSQDWDGPSTYSNQPQHF
TRBV10-1	TRBJ1-5	few	.	TGCGCCAGCAGTGAGTCGTCCCCAGCGGCAGGGGATCATCAGCCCCAGCATTTT	CASSESSPAAGDHQPQHF
TRBV10-3	TRBJ2-3	few	.	TGTGCCACGCGGGACAGACTTTCCACAGATACGCAGTATTTT	CATRDRLSTDTQYF